The 25 T cell receptor beta chains below were found in one sample sequenced in a study of neurological immune-mediated disorders. TCRdb re-called the 5' RACE reads through MiXCR, storing one row per CDR3 protein. The table records approximately 100,000 distinct CDR3 sequences, 3.5% of them present only once. The specimen sequenced was PBMCs. Receptor source: a woman aged 18-29 years with multiple sclerosis.

This clonotype has a count of ten or more. The genes are TRBV7-2 and TRBJ1-2; D not certain. V was shortened by 2 bases and J by 6 bases, with 10 bases between the two germline ends. The CDR3 contains 13 residues. Germline V gene data show CDR1 as SGHTA and CDR2 as FQGNSA. CDR3 protein: CASSLRLGDGYTF. CDR3 nucleotides: TGTGCCAGCAGCTTACGCCTTGGGGATGGCTACACCTTC.

This clonotype was seen at least ten times. V and J are TRBV12-3 or TRBV12-4 and TRBJ1-2; D might be TRBD1 (6 bases). V was shortened by 5 bases and J by 5 bases, with 12 bases between the two germline ends. This CDR3 region has 13 residues. CDR3 sequence reads: CASSRDTLYGYTF. CDR3 bases: TGTGCCAGCAGTCGGGACACTTTGTATGGCTACACCTTC.

This clonotype was detected ten times or more. Germline is not matched at one junction end, which may reflect a read error. J is TRBJ2-3 and V is TRBV2; 9 bases match TRBD2. The CDR3 is made up of 18 amino acids. The V gene's germline CDR1 is SNHLY and CDR2 FYNNEI. CDR3 DNA: TGTGCCAGCAGCCGAAGGCCTAACTCCGGGACTAGCAGAGATACGCAGTATTTT. It translates to CASSRRPNSGTSRDTQYF.

This clonotype was recorded at least ten times. V gene TRBV7-2 combines with J gene TRBJ1-1; D ambiguous. The length of the CDR3 is 11 residues. V was trimmed by 5 bases and J by 7 bases, leaving 8 bases between them. CDR1 is SGHTA, CDR2 FQGNSA, per germline. CDR3 protein: CASSPLYEAFF. Written as DNA, the CDR3 is TGTGCCAGCAGCCCGCTCTATGAAGCTTTCTTT.

This clonotype was seen repeatedly, ten times or more. The V call is TRBV24-1, the J call TRBJ2-7; D gene ambiguous. With 0 bases removed from V and 5 bases from J, the gap between germline ends came to 4 bases. Germline lookup yields CDR1 KGHDR and CDR2 SFDVKD. The CDR3 length is 12 residues. Written as DNA, the CDR3 is TGTGCCACCAGTGATTTGGGCGACGAGCAGTACTTC. Its translation is CATSDLGDEQYF.

This clonotype was picked up many times. The chain uses TRBV5-5 and TRBJ2-1; 8 nucleotides align to TRBD2. The CDR3 contains 14 residues. Germline loops: CDR1 SGHKS, CDR2 YYEKEE (reference sequence). Trimming took 2 bases from V and 7 from J; bases not matched to a gene: 5. The DNA for the CDR3 is TGTGCCAGCAGCTTAGCGGGAGCGCTTAATGAGCAGTTCTTC. As protein: CASSLAGALNEQFF.

This clonotype was seen more than once but under ten times. The J gene is TRBJ2-5, the V gene TRBV3-1; no definite D call. V was trimmed by 0 bases and J by 5 bases, leaving 16 bases between them. Germline V gene lookup returns CDR1 LGHDT and CDR2 YNNKEL (reference sequence). The CDR3 spans 16 residues. The CDR3 DNA follows: TGTGCCAGCAGCCAAGAGGTTAATGGCATTCAGGAGACCCAGTACTTC. Its protein is CASSQEVNGIQETQYF.

There are many counts of this clonotype. V and J are TRBV5-1 and TRBJ2-3, with 8 positions matching TRBD1. Germline CDR1 SGHRS, CDR2 YFSETQ. This CDR3 region has 15 residues. J gave up 3 bases and V 4 bases, and 7 bases lay outside the gene matches. The CDR3 bases are TGCGCCAGCAGCCTTCAGGGGGCCGGGACAGATACGCAGTATTTT. It is translated as CASSLQGAGTDTQYF. The full variable domain, completed using reference TRBV5-1 and TRBJ2-3, is KAGVTQTPRYLIKTRGQQVTLSCSPISGHRSVSWYQQTPGQGLQFLFEYFSETQRNKGNFPGRFSGRQFSNSRSEMNVSTLELGDSALYLCASSLQGAGTDTQYFGPGTRLTVL.

This clonotype was found many times. This chain connects TRBV4-2 to TRBJ2-3; D is perhaps TRBD2 (5 bases). The germline V gene has CDR1 LGHNA and CDR2 YNFKEQ. CDR3 size: 12 residues. The V end was cut by 0 bases, the J end by 8 bases, with 6 bases between. This CDR3 reads CASSQDAGTQYF. The CDR3 DNA reads as TGTGCCAGCAGCCAAGATGCGGGTACGCAGTATTTT.

This clonotype was observed a handful of times. The chain carries TRBV7-9 and TRBJ1-2; 9 bases agree with TRBD1. Losses at the gene ends were 5 bases for V and 7 bases for J; bases not matched to a gene: 8. Germline V lookup: CDR1 SEHNR, CDR2 FQNEAQ (reference sequence). This CDR3 is built from 14 residues. For the CDR3, the DNA is TGTGCCAGCAGCCCGGGGACAGGGTTTACTGGCTACACCTTC. Translation gives CASSPGTGFTGYTF.

Many counts were recorded for this clonotype. The gene calls are TRBV2 and TRBJ1-1, with a tentative D call TRBD1 (6 bases). This CDR3 has 13 amino acids. The V end was cut by 6 bases, the J end by 1 base, with 9 bases between. Germline-derived CDR1 and CDR2 are SNHLY and FYNNEI. The chain's CDR3 is CASRPDRNTEAFF. The CDR3 DNA reads as TGTGCCAGCAGACCGGACAGGAACACTGAAGCTTTCTTT.

This clonotype occurred a few times. V and J are TRBV20-1 and TRBJ2-1; TRBD2 aligns across 9 bases. Per the germline V gene, CDR1 is DFQATT and CDR2 is SNEGSKA (reference sequence). CDR3 length equals 14 residues. After removal of 2 bases from V and 8 bases from J, the junction contained 7 bases not matched to a gene. The CDR3, as DNA: TGCAGTGCTAGACCCGGGACTAGCTGGGATGAGCAGTTCTTC. Amino acids: CSARPGTSWDEQFF.

This rearrangement joins TRBV28 to TRBJ2-7; TRBD2 aligns across 9 bases. This CDR3 contains 13 residues. J gave up 2 bases and V 6 bases, and 2 bases lay outside the gene matches. Germline loops: CDR1 MDHEN, CDR2 SYDVKM. This CDR3 is CASRLAGPYEQYF. Written as DNA, the CDR3 is TGTGCCAGCAGACTAGCGGGTCCCTACGAGCAGTACTTC.

This clonotype was detected many times. The chain combines TRBV28 with TRBJ2-7; 13 positions agree with TRBD2. With V trimmed by 8 bases and J by 5 bases, 12 bases remained unmatched. The CDR3 extends over 16 amino acids. Per germline, CDR1 MDHEN and CDR2 SYDVKM. The CDR3 loop reads CASSDPLAGGRNEQYF. DNA for the CDR3: TGTGCCAGCTCAGATCCACTAGCGGGAGGGCGGAACGAGCAGTACTTC.

This clonotype has a count of ten or more. The rearrangement uses TRBV6-6 and TRBJ2-5; maybe TRBD1 (6 bases). CDR3 length: 16 residues. CDR1 and CDR2 (germline): MNHNY, SVGAGI (reference sequence). Trimming removed 0 bases at V and 5 bases at J, with 16 bases between. As DNA, the CDR3 is TGTGCCAGCAGTTACTCGCCAGGGGCGGAATGGGAGACCCAGTACTTC. Protein product: CASSYSPGAEWETQYF.

This clonotype was recorded many times. The chain recombines TRBV20-1 with TRBJ2-7; D possibly corresponds to TRBD1 (6 bases). Trimming took 3 bases from V and 2 from J, leaving 14 bases between them. Germline-derived CDR1 and CDR2 are DFQATT and SNEGSKA (reference sequence). The CDR3 sequence is 14 residues long. CDR3 in amino acids: CSASEQGPPYEQYF. CDR3 DNA: TGCAGTGCTAGTGAACAGGGTCCCCCCTACGAGCAGTACTTC.

This clonotype has ten or more counts. J is TRBJ2-7 and V is TRBV20-1, with 10 bases that match TRBD2. The germline V gene encodes CDR1 DFQATT and CDR2 SNEGSKA (reference sequence). V was clipped by 3 bases and J by 3 bases; unmatched bases: 8. The CDR3 is 15 amino acids. The CDR3 here is CSASIASGSSYEQYF. CDR3 DNA: TGCAGTGCTAGTATCGCTAGCGGGAGTAGCTACGAGCAGTACTTC.

This clonotype was counted a few times. The CDR3 spells CASSFPPAGAGNTIYF. CDR3 coding DNA: TGTGCCAGCAGCTTCCCCCCCGCAGGGGCTGGAAACACCATATATTTT. The rearrangement links TRBV5-6 to TRBJ1-3, with D possibly TRBD1 on 6 matching bases. The V end lost 2 bases, the J end lost 2 bases, and 14 bases lay between the germline ends. The CDR3 contains 16 residues. Germline V CDR1 and CDR2: SGHDT, YYEEEE.

This clonotype was counted many times. The chain couples TRBV7-2 to TRBJ1-1; D is unresolved. Germline CDR1 reads SGHTA; CDR2 reads FQGNSA. CDR3 size: 15 residues. V was shortened by 3 bases and J by 0 bases, with 11 bases between the two germline ends. Written as DNA, the CDR3 is TGTGCCAGCAGCTTTTCCACGACGGTGAACACTGAAGCTTTCTTT. Translation: CASSFSTTVNTEAFF.

This clonotype was found many times. This chain links TRBV6-1 with TRBJ2-3; the match to TRBD2 covers 11 bases. V shed 6 bases, J shed 4 bases, and the junction held 9 bases outside the gene matches. Germline lookup yields CDR1 MNHNS and CDR2 SASEGT. The CDR3 consists of 16 residues. The CDR3 bases are TGTGCCAGCAGCTTAACCGGGACTAGCGGAGCAGATACGCAGTATTTT. Residues: CASSLTGTSGADTQYF.

This clonotype has a count of ten or more. CDR3 DNA: TGTGCCAGCAGTTTACTCGACGGGCCCCAAGAGACCCAGTACTTC. Translating gives CASSLLDGPQETQYF. The gene calls are TRBV12-3 or TRBV12-4 and TRBJ2-5; D remains unclear. The CDR3 runs to 15 residues. The ends were cut back, 2 bases at V and 1 base at J, with 11 bases in the middle.

This clonotype was picked up many times. The gene calls are TRBV7-2 and TRBJ2-3; 12 bases fit TRBD2. V was clipped by 4 bases and J by 2 bases; unmatched bases: 4. The CDR3 consists of 16 residues. Germline V gene lookup returns CDR1 SGHTA and CDR2 FQGNSA. The CDR3 is CASSWASGGATDTQYF. CDR3 nucleotide sequence: TGTGCCAGCAGCTGGGCTAGCGGGGGGGCCACAGATACGCAGTATTTT.

This clonotype was observed many times. This chain connects TRBV5-5 to TRBJ1-1; D uncertain. The CDR3 extends over 14 amino acids. Germline loops: CDR1 SGHKS, CDR2 YYEKEE (reference sequence). Trimming took off 1 base at V and 6 bases at J, with 13 bases between the two ends. The CDR3 is CASSLRTDRPEAFF. The CDR3 nucleotides are TGTGCCAGCAGCTTGCGGACGGACCGTCCTGAAGCTTTCTTT.

The sample holds many counts of this clonotype. The chain couples TRBV7-2 to TRBJ2-2; TRBD2 agrees at 10 bases. CDR3 length equals 16 residues. V gave up 3 bases and J gave up 3 bases; unmatched junction bases: 4. Looked up from germline, CDR1 is SGHTA and CDR2 is FQGNSA. This chain's CDR3 is CASSFRTSGYTGELFF. The CDR3 bases are TGTGCCAGCAGCTTCCGGACTAGCGGATACACCGGGGAGCTGTTTTTT.

There are many counts of this clonotype. The rearrangement links TRBV5-1 to TRBJ2-3; D is perhaps TRBD2 (6 bases). Germline V gives CDR1 SGHRS, CDR2 YFSETQ. CDR3 size: 14 residues. Deletions cut 0 bases from V and 6 bases from J, with 11 bases between. In nucleotides, the CDR3 is TGCGCCAGCAGCTTGGGGACTAACGCGGATACGCAGTATTTT. It specifies CASSLGTNADTQYF.